This T cell receptor beta chain was identified during a study of control samples from healthy donors and cancer patients. The germline V and J ends were trimmed by 6 bases and 0 bases, with 12 bases remaining between them. Germline-derived CDR1 and CDR2 are MNHEY and SVGAGI. The CDR3 loop spans 15 amino acids. Clones were read by immunoSEQ multiplex PCR, and TCRdb kept only the in-frame ones, dropping some. The sample records 70,000 to 95,000 clones, 87% being singletons. This clone was seen a single time. The sample comprised blood. This chain links TRBV6-5 with TRBJ1-5; D is possibly TRBD1 (5 bases). The source of this sequence is a man between 45 and 60 years old in good health. CDR3 protein: CASSDSIYSNQPQHF. The CDR3 DNA is TGTGCCAGCAGCGACAGTATCTATAGCAATCAGCCCCAGCATTTT.